The 22 T cell receptor beta chains listed next were all sequenced from one sample in a study of response to subunit inactivated influenza vaccine. TCRdb re-derived calls from the RT-PCR reads in MiXCR, one entry per CDR3 protein. The sample has 450,000 to 500,000 distinct CDR3 sequences; 9.5% to 12% are singletons. The sequencing used PBMCs from blood, collected roughly 48 days after vaccination. Source of these receptors: a man aged 45-65 years who received an inactivated influenza vaccine.

This clonotype was seen ten or more times. The chain has TRBV29-1 and TRBJ2-5; TRBD1 or TRBD2 may be the D gene (5 bases each). Germline V lookup: CDR1 SQVTM, CDR2 ANQGSEA. The CDR3 runs 12 residues. Trimming took 2 bases from V and 9 from J, leaving 13 bases between them. This CDR3 is CSVEPGADAQYF. CDR3 nucleotides: TGCAGCGTTGAACCCGGGGCTGATGCCCAGTACTTC. The complete variable domain, with remaining parts taken from reference TRBV29-1 and TRBJ2-5, reads SAVISQKPSRDICQRGTSLTIQCQVDSQVTMMFWYRQQPGQSLTLIATANQGSEATYESGFVIDKFPISRPNLTFSTLTVSNMSPEDSSIYLCSVEPGADAQYFGPGTRLLVL.

As DNA, the CDR3 is TGTGCCAGCATCAAGACAGGGTGGAACTATGGCTACACCTTC. Encoded protein: CASIKTGWNYGYTF. The chain is built from TRBV7-2 and TRBJ1-2; 7 bases are a match to TRBD1. The germline CDR1 and CDR2 sequences are SGHTA and FQGNSA. J gave up 2 bases and V 7 bases, and 7 bases lay outside the gene matches. The CDR3 has 14 residues.

The chain recombines TRBV5-1 with TRBJ1-1; D is unresolved. V lost 3 bases and J lost 7, with 7 bases in between. CDR3 length equals 11 residues. Germline CDR1 and CDR2: SGHRS and YFSETQ. The CDR3 loop reads CASSSAIEAFF. The CDR3 coding sequence is TGCGCCAGCAGCTCCGCCATTGAAGCTTTCTTT. The variable domain in full, completed from reference TRBV5-1 and TRBJ1-1, reads KAGVTQTPRYLIKTRGQQVTLSCSPISGHRSVSWYQQTPGQGLQFLFEYFSETQRNKGNFPGRFSGRQFSNSRSEMNVSTLELGDSALYLCASSSAIEAFFGQGTRLTVV.

In nucleotides, the CDR3 is TGTGCCATCAGTGAGTCTAAACGGTACAATGAGCAGTTCTTC. Residues: CAISESKRYNEQFF. The chain couples TRBV10-3 to TRBJ2-1; D is uncertain. CDR1 and CDR2 (germline): ENHRY, SYGVKD. The CDR3 covers 14 residues. V was pared by 0 bases and J by 4 bases, with 7 bases between.

This clonotype was detected only a few times. The CDR3 loop reads CAWPGVTQYF. In DNA form, the CDR3 reads TGTGCCTGGCCGGGGGTTACCCAGTACTTC. The rearrangement joins TRBV30 to TRBJ2-5, with a possible D match to TRBD2 (6 bases). This CDR3 region has 10 residues. The germline V gene encodes CDR1 GTSNPN and CDR2 SVGIG (reference sequence). Trimming removed 5 bases from V and 8 bases from J, with 9 bases in between. Based on the CDR3 plus reference TRBV30 and TRBJ2-5, the full variable domain is SQTIHQWPATLVQPVGSPLSLECTVEGTSNPNLYWYRQAAGRGLQLLFYSVGIGQISSEVPQNLSASRPQDRQFILSSKKLLLSDSGFYLCAWPGVTQYFGPGTRLLVL.

This clonotype turned up a few times. This chain joins TRBV2 and TRBJ2-5; D gene unclear. The CDR3 covers 14 residues. Germline values: CDR1 SNHLY, CDR2 FYNNEI. Trimming pared 7 bases from V and 7 bases from J, leaving 19 bases between. The CDR3 sequence is CASTLAISMGTQYF. The CDR3 DNA reads TGTGCCAGCACCCTGGCGATATCCATGGGGACCCAGTACTTC.

This clonotype occurred a few times. The V gene is TRBV12-3 or TRBV12-4, the J gene TRBJ2-1; 9 bases align to TRBD2. The J segment lost 16 bases and the V segment lost 3 bases, leaving 7 bases of the junction unmatched. The CDR3 covers 12 residues. DNA for the CDR3: TGTGCCAGCAGTTTTGGGCGGGGGGGCCTATTCTTC. It specifies CASSFGRGGLFF.

This clonotype has only a few counts. This chain connects TRBV25-1 to TRBJ1-1; possible D gene TRBD1, 5 bases. Germline V gene data show CDR1 as MGHDK and CDR2 as SYGVNS. V lost 3 bases to trimming and J lost 9 bases, with 11 bases between them. The CDR3 is 12 residues long. As DNA, the CDR3 is TGTGCCAGCAGTGACGCCGGGACCCAAGCTTTCTTT. Its translation: CASSDAGTQAFF.

This clonotype was found a few times. The chain carries TRBV7-2 and TRBJ2-7; D ambiguous. Germline CDR1 reads SGHTA; CDR2 reads FQGNSA. This CDR3 spans 14 amino acids. Trimming stripped 5 bases from V and 6 bases from J, with 17 bases between. CDR3 loop: CASSPTFLYGEQYF. CDR3 nucleotide sequence: TGTGCCAGCAGCCCGACCTTCCTGTACGGCGAGCAGTACTTC.

In this sample, this clonotype turned up a few times. This chain uses TRBV6-4 with TRBJ2-1; TRBD2 matches 13 bases. Germline CDR1 reads MRHNA; CDR2 reads SNTAGT. The CDR3 covers 15 residues. With 5 bases clipped from V and 5 bases from J, the junction kept 3 bases outside the gene matches. CDR3 residues: CASSKGLAGDNEQFF. In DNA form, the CDR3 reads TGTGCCAGCAGTAAAGGACTAGCGGGGGACAATGAGCAGTTCTTC.

This clonotype was found a few times. The chain uses TRBV7-2 and TRBJ2-1; TRBD1 aligns across 9 bases. Germline trimming cut 3 bases from V and 5 bases from J; bases unmatched to any gene: 5. Germline lookup yields CDR1 SGHTA and CDR2 FQGNSA. The CDR3 contains 15 residues. In DNA form, the CDR3 reads TGTGCCAGCAGCTTCGGGACAGGGTATGACAATGAGCAGTTCTTC. Protein sequence: CASSFGTGYDNEQFF.

The table lists this clonotype with a few counts. The rearrangement links TRBV28 to TRBJ2-2, with a tentative D call TRBD2 (7 bases). CDR1 is MDHEN, CDR2 SYDVKM, per germline. The V end was cut by 5 bases, the J end by 5 bases, with 18 bases between. The CDR3 totals 16 residues. CDR3 nucleotide sequence: TGTGCCAGCAGTAAACAGGGAGGGGGAGGTACCGGGGAGCTGTTTTTT. Encoded protein: CASSKQGGGGTGELFF.

This clonotype was counted a single time. The V and J genes are TRBV2 and TRBJ1-4; D unclear. Between the trimmed V and J ends, which lost 2 bases and 0 bases, there was a span of 7 bases. The CDR3 loop spans 15 amino acids. Germline loops: CDR1 SNHLY, CDR2 FYNNEI. CDR3 coding DNA: TGTGCCAGCAGTGAACGATGGGCAACTAATGAAAAACTGTTTTTT. This encodes CASSERWATNEKLFF.

Notes on this clonotype: One end of the junction varies from germline; a read error may be responsible. The gene calls are TRBV2 and TRBJ2-7; tentatively, D is TRBD1 (6 bases). Germline CDR1 SNHLY, CDR2 FYNNEI. CDR3 size: 16 residues. CDR3: CASSEGKTGLTYEQYF. The DNA for the CDR3 is TGTGCCAGCAGTGAAGGGAAAACAGGGTTAACCTATGAGCAGTACTTC.

The chain carries TRBV10-2 and TRBJ2-3, with D uncertain. From germline, CDR1 is WSHSY and CDR2 SAAADI. V dropped 6 bases and J dropped 4 bases, with 14 bases sitting between them. The CDR3 sequence is 14 residues long. CDR3 protein: CASRGDRLADTQYF. CDR3 sequence (DNA): TGCGCCAGCAGAGGCGATAGATTGGCAGATACGCAGTATTTT.

Only a few counts were recorded for this clonotype. The chain recombines TRBV19 with TRBJ2-1; unclear D gene. The V end was cut by 1 base, the J end by 5 bases, with 12 bases between. The CDR3 is made up of 15 amino acids. Germline-derived CDR1 and CDR2 are LNHDA and SQIVND (reference sequence). CDR3 sequence (DNA): TGTGCCAGTAGTATAGGACGCGAGATCCACAATGAGCAGTTCTTC. It encodes CASSIGREIHNEQFF.

This clonotype occurred a few times. The chain joins TRBV5-5 to TRBJ2-7; possible D gene TRBD1, 5 bases. V lost 4 bases, J lost 0 bases, and 11 bases lay in between. There are 14 residues in the CDR3. Germline values: CDR1 SGHKS, CDR2 YYEKEE (reference sequence). Here the CDR3 reads CASSHRFNSYEQYF. CDR3 in DNA: TGTGCCAGCAGCCACAGGTTTAACTCCTACGAGCAGTACTTC. The full variable domain, in which reference TRBV5-5 and TRBJ2-7 provide the parts outside the CDR3, is DAGVTQSPTHLIKTRGQQVTLRCSPISGHKSVSWYQQVLGQGPQFIFQYYEKEERGRGNFPDRFSARQFPNYSSELNVNALLLGDSALYLCASSHRFNSYEQYFGPGTRLTVT.

J is TRBJ2-1 and V is TRBV5-1, with 12 nucleotides matching TRBD2. V dropped 0 bases and J dropped 4; count of bases not matched to a gene: 8. CDR3 length equals 18 residues. Germline values: CDR1 SGHRS, CDR2 YFSETQ. This chain's CDR3 is CASSLGVTSGGLYNEQFF. The CDR3 DNA is TGCGCCAGCAGCTTGGGGGTGACTAGCGGGGGATTGTACAATGAGCAGTTCTTC.

In this sample, this clonotype turned up many times. The V call is TRBV9, the J call TRBJ2-7; TRBD1 is a possible D gene (6 bases). This CDR3 comprises 15 residues. Germline CDR1 reads SGDLS; CDR2 reads YYNGEE. Trimming cost V 2 bases and J 0 bases, with 12 bases left between them. CDR3 amino acids: CASSVEDRLSYEQYF. The CDR3 nucleotides read TGTGCCAGCAGCGTCGAAGACAGGCTCTCCTACGAGCAGTACTTC.

This clonotype was seen only a few times. The CDR3 sequence is CASNPRGRTEAFF. DNA for the CDR3: TGTGCCAGCAACCCGAGGGGGAGGACTGAAGCTTTCTTT. The chain recombines TRBV12-3 or TRBV12-4 with TRBJ1-1; tentative D call: TRBD1 (6 bases). CDR3 size: 13 residues. Deletions cut 7 bases from V and 5 bases from J, with 14 bases between.

The V and J genes are TRBV20-1 and TRBJ2-4, with D perhaps TRBD2 (5 bases). The CDR3 consists of 15 residues. Germline loops: CDR1 DFQATT, CDR2 SNEGSKA (reference sequence). V was clipped by 0 bases and J by 6 bases, with 15 bases between them. CDR3 amino acids: CSARDLARARNIQYF. Written as DNA, the CDR3 is TGCAGTGCTAGAGATTTAGCGAGAGCGAGAAACATTCAGTACTTC.

This clonotype was counted many times. CDR3 nucleotide sequence: TGCGCCAGTAACGGGGGTTACCTAAACACCGGGGAGCTGTTTTTT. Encoded protein: CASNGGYLNTGELFF. V gene TRBV4-3 combines with J gene TRBJ2-2; a weak D match, TRBD2 (6 bases). This CDR3 spans 15 amino acids. CDR1 is LGHNA, CDR2 YSLEER, per germline. V was clipped by 9 bases and J by 2 bases, with 16 bases between them.